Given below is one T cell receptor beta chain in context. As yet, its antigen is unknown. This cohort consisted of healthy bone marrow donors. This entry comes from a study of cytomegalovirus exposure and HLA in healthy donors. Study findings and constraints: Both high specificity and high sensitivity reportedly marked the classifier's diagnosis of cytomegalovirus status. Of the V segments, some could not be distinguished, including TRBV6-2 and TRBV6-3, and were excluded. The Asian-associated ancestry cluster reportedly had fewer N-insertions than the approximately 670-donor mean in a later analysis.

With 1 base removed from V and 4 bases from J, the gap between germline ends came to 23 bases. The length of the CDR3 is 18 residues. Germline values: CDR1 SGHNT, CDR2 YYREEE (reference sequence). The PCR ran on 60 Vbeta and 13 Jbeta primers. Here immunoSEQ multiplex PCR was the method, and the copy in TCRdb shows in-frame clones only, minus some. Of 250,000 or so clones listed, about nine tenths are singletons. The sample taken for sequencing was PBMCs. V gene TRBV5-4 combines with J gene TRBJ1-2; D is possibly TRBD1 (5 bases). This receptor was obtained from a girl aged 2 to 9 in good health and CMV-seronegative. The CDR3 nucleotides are TGTGCCAGCAGCTTGCGGGTGGGGGTTGGAAGCGGGGGCTATGGCTACACCTTC. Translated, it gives CASSLRVGVGSGGYGYTF.